A single sample gave rise to the 17 T cell receptor beta chains below, sequenced in a study of blood T cell repertoires in COVID-19. TCRdb's table, derived via immunoSEQ multiplex PCR, lists solely in-frame clones and lacks some. The sample has 100,000 or so clones; approximately 90% are singletons. What was sequenced was peripheral blood. The source of these receptors is a man aged 45-65 years with acute or convalescent COVID-19.

The V call is TRBV6-5, the J call TRBJ2-2, with TRBD1 matching over 8 bases. Trimming cost V 2 bases and J 1 base; bases outside gene matches: 3. The CDR3 totals 16 residues. Germline values: CDR1 MNHEY, CDR2 SVGAGI. CDR3 loop: CASSYTDRGNTGELFF. The CDR3 nucleotides read TGTGCCAGCAGTTACACCGACAGGGGGAACACCGGGGAGCTGTTTTTT.

The chain recombines TRBV5-1 with TRBJ2-1, with 11 bases lining up with TRBD2. The CDR3 is 16 residues long. V trimming: 0 bases; J trimming: 7 bases; junction bases outside the gene matches: 6. Germline V lookup: CDR1 SGHRS, CDR2 YFSETQ. DNA for the CDR3: TGCGCCAGCAGCTTGGTAGCGGGGGGGCTCGATAATGAGCAGTTCTTC. It yields the protein CASSLVAGGLDNEQFF.

The chain carries TRBV3-1 (or the pseudogene TRBV3-2) and TRBJ1-4; D is perhaps TRBD1 (5 bases). Between the trimmed V and J ends, which lost 1 base and 7 bases, there was a span of 13 bases. This CDR3 comprises 15 residues. Germline V gene lookup returns CDR1 LGHDT and CDR2 YNNKEL (reference sequence). Here the CDR3 DNA reads TGTGCCAGCAGCCAAGGGATAAGGGGCAGTGAAAAACTGTTTTTT. Translating gives CASSQGIRGSEKLFF.

The chain links TRBV5-4 to TRBJ2-3, with 8 positions matching TRBD2. The germline V gene encodes CDR1 SGHNT and CDR2 YYREEE (reference sequence). The CDR3 covers 16 residues. J was trimmed by 3 bases and V by 4 bases; bases with no gene match: 10. CDR3 region: CASSREGPRLTDTQYF. CDR3 bases: TGTGCCAGCAGCCGGGAGGGTCCTCGCCTGACAGATACGCAGTATTTT.

The CDR3 reads CASTDRPNQPQHF. The CDR3 nucleotides are TGTGCCAGCACGGACAGGCCCAATCAGCCCCAGCATTTT. J is TRBJ1-5 and V is TRBV12-3 or TRBV12-4, with 7 bases identical to TRBD1. The CDR3 is made up of 13 amino acids. Trimming at V came to 7 bases and at J to 3 bases, leaving 3 bases not matched to a gene.

CDR3 sequence: CASGRDREAGELFF. Written as DNA, the CDR3 is TGTGCCAGCGGCCGGGACAGGGAAGCCGGGGAGCTGTTTTTT. The chain uses TRBV9 and TRBJ2-2; 9 bases match TRBD1. This CDR3 is built from 14 residues. The V segment lost 7 bases and the J segment 6 bases; nucleotides outside the gene matches: 7. CDR1 is SGDLS, CDR2 YYNGEE, per germline.

V and J are TRBV7-9 and TRBJ2-1; D not certain. Trimming removed 0 bases at V and 7 bases at J, with 4 bases between. CDR1 is SEHNR and CDR2 is FQNEAQ in the germline V gene (reference sequence). This CDR3 contains 12 residues. CDR3 nucleotides: TGTGCCAGCAGCTTAGCGCAGAATGAGCAGTTCTTC. It translates to CASSLAQNEQFF.

The gene calls are TRBV19 and TRBJ1-1; TRBD1 aligns across 7 bases. Trimming removed 4 bases from V and 0 bases from J; junction bases left unmatched: 8. The CDR3 covers 16 residues. Germline CDR1 and CDR2: LNHDA and SQIVND (reference sequence). Here the CDR3 reads CASSRWTGAMNTEAFF. The CDR3 DNA reads as TGTGCCAGTAGTAGGTGGACAGGAGCCATGAACACTGAAGCTTTCTTT.

The rearrangement links TRBV5-4 to TRBJ2-3; tentative D call: TRBD2 (6 bases). The CDR3 runs 15 residues. Germline V CDR1 and CDR2: SGHNT, YYREEE (reference sequence). V was shortened by 4 bases and J by 0 bases, with 12 bases between the two germline ends. The chain's CDR3 is CASSEEGTSTDTQYF. The CDR3 DNA follows: TGTGCCAGCAGCGAGGAGGGTACTAGCACAGATACGCAGTATTTT.

V is TRBV4-2 and J is TRBJ1-5, with D uncertain. V lost 1 base and J 1 base, leaving 5 bases between the germline ends. The CDR3 totals 14 residues. The germline V gene has CDR1 LGHNA and CDR2 YNFKEQ. For the CDR3, the DNA is TGTGCCAGCAGCCAAGGAGGGAGCAATCAGCCCCAGCATTTT. This translates into CASSQGGSNQPQHF.

This rearrangement joins TRBV7-9 to TRBJ1-4, with a tentative D call TRBD1 (5 bases). This CDR3 is built from 15 residues. The germline CDR1 and CDR2 sequences are SEHNR and FQNEAQ (reference sequence). Trimming took 2 bases from V and 0 from J, leaving 7 bases between them. CDR3 in amino acids: CASSLRTPTNEKLFF. CDR3 sequence (DNA): TGTGCCAGCAGCTTAAGGACACCAACTAATGAAAAACTGTTTTTT.

The chain links TRBV19 to TRBJ1-1; 9 nucleotides line up with TRBD1. V gave up 3 bases and J gave up 4 bases; unmatched junction bases: 6. The CDR3 sequence is 15 residues long. Germline values: CDR1 LNHDA, CDR2 SQIVND (reference sequence). The CDR3 DNA reads TGTGCCAGTAGTATCCCGACAGGGGGGAGCACTGAAGCTTTCTTT. Encoded protein: CASSIPTGGSTEAFF.

V gene TRBV5-1 combines with J gene TRBJ2-7, with D hard to call. Germline CDR1 reads SGHRS; CDR2 reads YFSETQ. The CDR3 has 13 residues. V dropped 0 bases and J dropped 7 bases, with 11 bases sitting between them. CDR3 DNA: TGCGCCAGCAGCTTGGTGCCGGTTCAAGAGCAGTACTTC. Translated: CASSLVPVQEQYF.

The V gene is TRBV29-1, the J gene TRBJ2-7; 11 bases match TRBD1. This CDR3 contains 14 residues. From germline, CDR1 is SQVTM and CDR2 ANQGSEA. Trimming cost V 7 bases and J 2 bases; bases outside gene matches: 7. CDR3 DNA: TGCAGCGCCGCGGACAGGGGGCGCGCCTACGAGCAGTACTTC. As protein: CSAADRGRAYEQYF.

V usage is TRBV7-2 and J usage is TRBJ2-5; TRBD2 is a possible D gene (7 bases). The germline CDR1 and CDR2 sequences are SGHTA and FQGNSA. V shed 7 bases and J shed 5 bases, with 20 bases lying between them. The length of the CDR3 is 15 residues. The CDR3 reads CASNPFGGPRETQYF. The CDR3 DNA reads TGTGCCAGCAACCCATTCGGGGGGCCACGGGAGACCCAGTACTTC.

The chain uses TRBV5-1 and TRBJ2-2; no clear D gene. This CDR3 has 15 amino acids. Germline V gene sequence: CDR1 SGHRS, CDR2 YFSETQ. V was clipped by 0 bases and J by 2 bases, with 8 bases between them. The DNA for the CDR3 is TGCGCCAGCAGCTTGGGGAGAAGTAACACCGGGGAGCTGTTTTTT. Its translation is CASSLGRSNTGELFF.

The chain uses TRBV11-3 and TRBJ2-5; 8 bases are shared with TRBD2. The V segment lost 1 base and the J segment 2 bases; nucleotides outside the gene matches: 6. This CDR3 is 16 amino acids long. Looked up from germline, CDR1 is SGHNT and CDR2 is YENEEA. The DNA of the CDR3 is TGTGCCAGCAGCTTAGTTATAGCGGGGACTCAAGAGACCCAGTACTTC. Its protein product is CASSLVIAGTQETQYF.